The next 27 T cell receptor beta chains were all read from a single sample in a study of shared clonotypes between healthy human individuals. Profiled with immunoSEQ multiplex PCR; TCRdb holds only in-frame clones, not every one. The table includes some 2 million clones, about 95% detected once. Naive CD8 isolation took CD45RO-negative cells positively selected for CCR7 and excluded terminally differentiated effector memory CD45RA+ cells. The source material was naive CD8+ T cells sorted from blood. Receptor source: a man between 18 and 35 years old in good health.

The CDR3 reads CASSLGAGGDGYTF. The DNA for the CDR3 is TGTGCCAGCAGCTTAGGGGCAGGGGGCGACGGCTACACCTTC. V usage is TRBV7-6 and J usage is TRBJ1-2; 8 bases agree with TRBD1. Germline V gene sequence: CDR1 SGHVS, CDR2 FNYEAQ. The CDR3 totals 14 residues. After removal of 1 base from V and 8 bases from J, the junction contained 6 bases not matched to a gene.

The CDR3 spells CASSLLTRGSDYGYTF. DNA of the CDR3: TGTGCCAGCAGTTTATTAACTAGGGGGTCTGACTATGGCTACACCTTC. The rearrangement uses TRBV28 and TRBJ1-2, with TRBD1 as a possible D gene (6 bases). CDR3 length equals 16 residues. CDR1 is MDHEN, CDR2 SYDVKM, per germline. V lost 1 base and J lost 3, with 15 bases in between.

The CDR3 is CASSSYRDEQYF. As DNA, the CDR3 is TGTGCCAGCAGTTCGTACAGGGATGAGCAGTACTTC. The chain couples TRBV27 to TRBJ2-7; TRBD1 might be the D (6 bases). Trimming took off 4 bases at V and 7 bases at J, with 11 bases between the two ends. Looked up from germline, CDR1 is MNHEY and CDR2 is SMNVEV (reference sequence). This CDR3 has 12 residues.

The chain is built from TRBV4-1 and TRBJ2-7; TRBD2 aligns across 8 bases. CDR3 size: 16 residues. Germline V CDR1 and CDR2: MGHRA, YSYEKL. Trimming removed 0 bases from V and 0 bases from J; junction bases left unmatched: 4. The CDR3 loop is CASSQESGGPSYEQYF. CDR3 nucleotides: TGCGCCAGCAGCCAAGAAAGCGGGGGCCCCTCCTACGAGCAGTACTTC.

V gene TRBV2 combines with J gene TRBJ1-4; D might be TRBD1 (6 bases). V was pared by 6 bases and J by 7 bases, with 15 bases between. The germline CDR1 and CDR2 sequences are SNHLY and FYNNEI. The CDR3 covers 14 residues. The CDR3 coding sequence is TGTGCCAGCAGGAGGGACACTGTGGGTGAAAAACTGTTTTTT. Translating gives CASRRDTVGEKLFF.

This chain connects TRBV5-5 to TRBJ1-1; D is undetermined. Trimming removed 0 bases at V and 5 bases at J, with 5 bases between. The CDR3 runs 12 residues. Germline CDR1 and CDR2: SGHKS and YYEKEE (reference sequence). The CDR3 reads CASSLEGTEAFF. CDR3 DNA: TGTGCCAGCAGCTTGGAGGGTACTGAAGCTTTCTTT.

The J gene is TRBJ2-7, the V gene TRBV7-3; possibly TRBD2 for D (7 bases). Looked up from germline, CDR1 is SGHTA and CDR2 is FQGTGA. Trimming took 5 bases from V and 6 from J, leaving 14 bases between them. The CDR3 is made up of 13 amino acids. The CDR3 is CASSRGGGSEQYF. The CDR3 DNA reads TGTGCCAGCAGCCGCGGCGGGGGCTCCGAGCAGTACTTC.

V gene TRBV12-5 combines with J gene TRBJ2-7; TRBD1 matches at 8 bases. CDR3 length: 12 amino acids. Germline lookup yields CDR1 LGHNT and CDR2 FRNRAP. The V and J ends lost 1 base and 11 bases, in that order; junction bases with no gene match: 4. CDR3 in amino acids: CASGLAPGGKYF. CDR3 nucleotide sequence: TGTGCTAGTGGTTTGGCGCCAGGGGGCAAGTACTTC.

The chain carries TRBV6-5 and TRBJ2-7, with 8 bases lining up with TRBD2. Trimming removed 2 bases from V and 2 bases from J; junction bases left unmatched: 8. Germline values: CDR1 MNHEY, CDR2 SVGAGI. This CDR3 is built from 16 residues. The CDR3: CASSYHRVAGPYEQYF. CDR3 bases: TGTGCCAGCAGTTACCACAGAGTAGCGGGACCCTACGAGCAGTACTTC.

The chain carries TRBV13 and TRBJ2-3; perhaps D is TRBD1 or TRBD2 (5 bases each). Between the trimmed V and J ends, which lost 4 bases and 4 bases, there was a span of 15 bases. Per germline, CDR1 PRHDT and CDR2 FYEKMQ (reference sequence). There are 15 residues in the CDR3. CDR3 sequence (DNA): TGTGCCAGCAGCTCGGGGCTGCTCGGGGCAGATACGCAGTATTTT. Encoded protein: CASSSGLLGADTQYF.

This chain joins TRBV5-1 and TRBJ2-1, with 12 bases matching TRBD2. From germline, CDR1 is SGHRS and CDR2 YFSETQ. The V and J ends lost 4 bases and 2 bases, in that order; junction bases with no gene match: 4. The CDR3 is 16 residues long. CDR3 sequence (DNA): TGCGCCAGCAGCCCGACTAGCGGGAGAGCCTACAATGAGCAGTTCTTC. Translation: CASSPTSGRAYNEQFF.

V is TRBV15 and J is TRBJ1-5; D is unclear. The length of the CDR3 is 14 residues. From germline, CDR1 is LNHNV and CDR2 YYDKDF (reference sequence). Between the trimmed V and J ends, which lost 6 bases and 1 base, there was a span of 10 bases. CDR3: CATSALLSNQPQHF. In nucleotides, the CDR3 is TGTGCCACCAGTGCACTTTTGAGCAATCAGCCCCAGCATTTT.

The rearrangement joins TRBV5-4 to TRBJ2-5; TRBD2 agrees at 13 bases. Trimming removed 2 bases from V and 5 bases from J; junction bases left unmatched: 12. CDR3 size: 18 residues. CDR1 is SGHNT and CDR2 is YYREEE in the germline V gene (reference sequence). The CDR3 here is CASSLGLAGVWGQETQYF. The CDR3 DNA reads TGTGCCAGCAGCTTAGGACTAGCGGGAGTCTGGGGACAGGAGACCCAGTACTTC.

The chain joins TRBV27 to TRBJ1-1, with TRBD1 matching over 9 bases. This CDR3 has 15 amino acids. Germline CDR1 MNHEY, CDR2 SMNVEV (reference sequence). With 5 bases clipped from V and 2 bases from J, the junction kept 6 bases outside the gene matches. CDR3 nucleotides: TGTGCCAGCAGTCAAGGGACAGGGACTAACACTGAAGCTTTCTTT. Translated: CASSQGTGTNTEAFF.

The chain carries TRBV9 and TRBJ2-7; 7 bases fit TRBD2. CDR1 SGDLS and CDR2 YYNGEE come from the germline V gene. CDR3 length: 15 amino acids. V shed 2 bases, J shed 3 bases, and the junction held 8 bases outside the gene matches. Here the CDR3 DNA reads TGTGCCAGCAGCGTTTCGAGCGGGGCGGACTACGAGCAGTACTTC. Translation gives CASSVSSGADYEQYF.

V and J are TRBV28 and TRBJ1-4; possible D gene TRBD1, 6 bases. Per the germline V gene, CDR1 is MDHEN and CDR2 is SYDVKM. This CDR3 contains 15 residues. V lost 2 bases and J lost 9, with 16 bases in between. The CDR3 is CASSLIVSGGQKLFF. The CDR3 region has the DNA TGTGCCAGCAGTTTAATCGTGTCGGGGGGCCAAAAACTGTTTTTT.

This chain joins TRBV27 and TRBJ2-2; TRBD1 matches at 10 bases. Losses at the gene ends were 3 bases for V and 5 bases for J; bases not matched to a gene: 9. The germline CDR1 and CDR2 sequences are MNHEY and SMNVEV (reference sequence). This CDR3 region has 17 residues. The CDR3 spells CASSFLVRDRGTGELFF. In DNA, the CDR3 is TGTGCCAGCAGTTTCCTGGTCCGGGACAGGGGAACCGGGGAGCTGTTTTTT.

In its sample, this clone was seen once. The CDR3 reads CASSVGRDRPYNEQFF. The CDR3 DNA reads as TGTGCCAGCAGCGTAGGCCGGGACAGACCCTACAATGAGCAGTTCTTC. The rearrangement uses TRBV9 and TRBJ2-1; 7 bases map to TRBD1. Germline values: CDR1 SGDLS, CDR2 YYNGEE. V lost 0 bases to trimming and J lost 2 bases; unmatched junction nucleotides: 5. The CDR3 spans 16 residues.

This clone was observed once. This chain connects TRBV28 to TRBJ2-2; tentatively, D is TRBD2 (6 bases). The germline V gene encodes CDR1 MDHEN and CDR2 SYDVKM. The CDR3 runs to 17 residues. Trimming took 2 bases from V and 2 from J, leaving 15 bases between them. Written as DNA, the CDR3 is TGTGCCAGCAGTTTAATGCGGGGCGCAACTAACACCGGGGAGCTGTTTTTT. Translation: CASSLMRGATNTGELFF.

As DNA, the CDR3 is TGTGCCAGCAGCTCCCCCCATTTAGGATTCTACGAGCAGTACTTC. This translates into CASSSPHLGFYEQYF. This rearrangement joins TRBV5-8 to TRBJ2-7; D ambiguous. This CDR3 has 15 residues. Trimming shortened V by 3 bases and J by 3 bases, and 16 bases separated the two germline ends. Germline V lookup: CDR1 SGHTS, CDR2 YDEGEE.

The rearrangement uses TRBV5-6 and TRBJ2-1; TRBD2 might be the D (5 bases). Germline V CDR1 and CDR2: SGHDT, YYEEEE. The CDR3 has 13 residues. V dropped 0 bases and J dropped 10 bases, with 11 bases sitting between them. The CDR3 sequence: CASSLARSGEQFF. The CDR3 DNA follows: TGTGCCAGCAGCTTGGCACGGAGCGGAGAGCAGTTCTTC.

The rearrangement joins TRBV7-9 to TRBJ1-4; D may be TRBD1 (5 bases). V dropped 5 bases and J dropped 0 bases, with 10 bases sitting between them. Germline V gene lookup returns CDR1 SEHNR and CDR2 FQNEAQ (reference sequence). This CDR3 contains 15 residues. The CDR3 reads CASSGDGTTNEKLFF. The CDR3 DNA is TGTGCCAGCAGCGGGGACGGCACAACTAATGAAAAACTGTTTTTT.

CDR3 bases: TGTGCCAGCAGGAGGGGGACCCACACCGGGGAGCTGTTTTTT. It codes for CASRRGTHTGELFF. The J gene is TRBJ2-2, the V gene TRBV7-2; a weak D match, TRBD1 (6 bases). The V end lost 6 bases, the J end lost 3 bases, and 11 bases lay between the germline ends. CDR3 length: 14 amino acids. Looked up from germline, CDR1 is SGHTA and CDR2 is FQGNSA.

This chain joins TRBV10-2 and TRBJ2-5, with D possibly being TRBD1 (5 bases). Trimming cost V 4 bases and J 0 bases, with 9 bases left between them. The CDR3 consists of 14 residues. Germline assignment: CDR1 WSHSY and CDR2 SAAADI. CDR3 loop: CASSVAGYQETQYF. CDR3 coding DNA: TGCGCCAGCAGTGTCGCAGGGTACCAAGAGACCCAGTACTTC.

This rearrangement joins TRBV7-9 to TRBJ1-3; TRBD1 might be the D (5 bases). With 2 bases removed from V and 6 bases from J, the gap between germline ends came to 11 bases. The CDR3 contains 14 residues. Germline V gene data show CDR1 as SEHNR and CDR2 as FQNEAQ (reference sequence). Written as DNA, the CDR3 is TGTGCCAGCAGCTTACTGGGGCTAGAAAACACCATATATTTT. This gives the protein CASSLLGLENTIYF.

Notes on this clone: This CDR3 is also generated by other DNA sequences in the sample. The genes are TRBV9 and TRBJ2-7, with 14 bases matching TRBD2. V was pared by 3 bases and J by 5 bases, with 4 bases of the junction left unmatched. Germline CDR1 reads SGDLS; CDR2 reads YYNGEE. The CDR3 is 15 residues long. CDR3 nucleotide sequence: TGTGCCAGCAGCGCCGGGACTAGCGGGGGTAACGAGCAGTACTTC. Translating gives CASSAGTSGGNEQYF.

Points on this clone: Other nucleotide sequences from this sample produce the same CDR3. The V call is TRBV27, the J call TRBJ2-7; D assignment may be TRBD1 or TRBD2 (5 bases each). V was clipped by 2 bases and J by 1 base, with 12 bases between them. CDR1 and CDR2 (germline): MNHEY, SMNVEV (reference sequence). The CDR3 is made up of 15 amino acids. DNA for the CDR3: TGTGCCAGCAGTTTAGGGCAGGGAGCGTCCTACGAGCAGTACTTC. Translating gives CASSLGQGASYEQYF.